One sample yielded the 4 T cell receptor beta chains listed below, sequenced in a study of cytomegalovirus exposure and HLA in healthy donors. It was with 60 Vbeta and 13 Jbeta primers that the PCR ran. Some clones are missing from TCRdb's copy, which holds only in-frame ones; the method was immunoSEQ multiplex PCR. The sample consists of fewer than 150,000 clones, around 83% of them appearing once. Specimen: PBMCs. Every receptor here comes from a man aged 40-55 years in good health and CMV-seropositive.

This clone was seen only a few times. The CDR3 nucleotides read TGTGCCAGCAGCCAAGGGCGGGTTTACTATGGCTACACCTTC. Its protein product is CASSQGRVYYGYTF. This sequence joins TRBV7-3 and TRBJ1-2; unclear D gene. V lost 5 bases, J lost 3 bases, and 13 bases lay in between. Germline loops: CDR1 SGHTA, CDR2 FQGTGA. The CDR3 covers 14 residues.

The V call is TRBV6-6, the J call TRBJ2-5, with D possibly matching TRBD1 (5 bases). Germline V lookup: CDR1 MNHNY, CDR2 SVGAGI (reference sequence). V gave up 2 bases and J gave up 5 bases, with 9 bases separating them. The CDR3 spans 13 residues. The CDR3 region has the DNA TGTGCCAGCAGTTACCAGGGTATCGAGACCCAGTACTTC. Translated, it gives CASSYQGIETQYF.

The chain combines TRBV9 with TRBJ1-2; no definite D call. Germline CDR1 and CDR2: SGDLS and YYNGEE. Trimming took off 3 bases at V and 0 bases at J, with 9 bases between the two ends. This CDR3 contains 14 residues. As DNA, the CDR3 is TGTGCCAGCAGCGCTCGTGAGGCTAACTATGGCTACACCTTC. It specifies CASSAREANYGYTF.

The table lists this clone with a few counts. The chain couples TRBV9 to TRBJ2-7; D is possibly TRBD2 (6 bases). The CDR3 length is 15 residues. The V end was cut by 4 bases, the J end by 3 bases, with 17 bases between. In germline, CDR1 is SGDLS, CDR2 YYNGEE. The CDR3 bases are TGTGCCAGCAGCCCGGCGAATGGGGGAGGCTACGAGCAGTACTTC. This codes for CASSPANGGGYEQYF.